The 13 T cell receptor beta chains given below trace back to one sample, sequenced in a study of cytomegalovirus exposure and HLA in healthy donors. Researchers ran the PCR with 60 Vbeta and 13 Jbeta primers. This table comes from immunoSEQ multiplex PCR, and its TCRdb copy is limited to in-frame clones, with some not included. The repertoire includes 100,000 to 150,000 clones, about 74% of them detected once, and about 7.3% sits in the top ten. Sequencing used PBMCs. The receptors stem from a male donor in good health and CMV-seronegative.

The V call is TRBV7-9, the J call TRBJ2-7; D unclear. V was shortened by 4 bases and J by 6 bases, with 10 bases between the two germline ends. Germline V CDR1 and CDR2: SEHNR, FQNEAQ (reference sequence). The CDR3 consists of 12 residues. The CDR3 loop is CASSSVDGEQYF. CDR3 sequence (DNA): TGTGCCAGCAGCTCGGTCGATGGCGAGCAGTACTTC.

Turning to this clone: At one end the junction does not follow the germline gene, possibly because of a read error. The chain employs TRBV7-9 and TRBJ1-1; D remains unclear. This CDR3 has 11 amino acids. The V gene's germline CDR1 is SEHNR and CDR2 FQNEAQ (reference sequence). CDR3 DNA: TGTTCCAGCAGCCCCTATTCTGAAGCTTTCTTT. As protein: CSSSPYSEAFF.

The chain is built from TRBV28 and TRBJ2-3, with 7 bases lining up with TRBD1. With 6 bases clipped from V and 5 bases from J, the junction kept 11 bases outside the gene matches. CDR3 size: 15 residues. The germline gives CDR1 MDHEN, CDR2 SYDVKM. The CDR3 DNA is TGTGCCAGCAGGGACTCCACAGGGGAAGGAGATACGCAGTATTTT. This sequence encodes CASRDSTGEGDTQYF.

CDR3 residues: CASSLLDQPQHF. In DNA form, the CDR3 reads TGTGCCAGCAGCTTGTTAGATCAGCCCCAGCATTTT. V and J are TRBV5-5 and TRBJ1-5; D unresolved. Germline CDR1 and CDR2: SGHKS and YYEKEE (reference sequence). The germline V and J ends were trimmed by 1 base and 5 bases, with 4 bases remaining between them. The CDR3 consists of 12 residues.

This clone was observed once. V and J are TRBV2 and TRBJ2-7, with 9 positions matching TRBD1. Germline V CDR1 and CDR2: SNHLY, FYNNEI. The CDR3 length is 14 residues. V shed 7 bases, J shed 1 base, and the junction held 5 bases outside the gene matches. The CDR3 nucleotides read TGTGCCAGCACCACAGGGGGCTCTTCCTACGAGCAGTACTTC. This codes for CASTTGGSSYEQYF.

This clone came up a few times. The V gene is TRBV9, the J gene TRBJ1-6, with 8 bases matching TRBD1. The germline CDR1 and CDR2 sequences are SGDLS and YYNGEE. After removal of 2 bases from V and 11 bases from J, the junction contained 6 bases not matched to a gene. The CDR3 length is 14 residues. The CDR3 region is CASSVGQGGTPLHF. Here the CDR3 DNA reads TGTGCCAGCAGCGTTGGACAGGGTGGGACACCCCTCCACTTT.

This rearrangement joins TRBV5-4 to TRBJ2-7; 8 bases agree with TRBD2. Per germline, CDR1 SGHNT and CDR2 YYREEE (reference sequence). V trimming: 4 bases; J trimming: 2 bases; junction bases outside the gene matches: 11. The CDR3 sequence is 16 residues long. CDR3 in amino acids: CASSLLRGASPYEQYF. CDR3 DNA sequence: TGTGCCAGCAGCCTTCTGCGGGGGGCATCCCCCTACGAGCAGTACTTC.

The rearrangement links TRBV5-8 to TRBJ2-6, with D perhaps matching TRBD1 (5 bases). Trimming took 3 bases from V and 1 from J, leaving 8 bases between them. CDR3 length: 15 residues. The V gene's germline CDR1 is SGHTS and CDR2 YDEGEE. CDR3 loop: CASSSRVSGANVLTF. CDR3 DNA: TGTGCCAGCAGCTCCAGGGTTTCTGGGGCCAACGTCCTGACTTTC.

This clone appeared a few times. The chain couples TRBV5-4 to TRBJ2-2; 7 bases map to TRBD1. Germline values: CDR1 SGHNT, CDR2 YYREEE (reference sequence). The CDR3 extends over 14 amino acids. The trim removed 5 bases at V and 2 bases at J, leaving 3 bases unmatched. CDR3 protein: CASSRDSNTGELFF. The CDR3 coding sequence is TGTGCCAGCAGTCGGGACAGTAACACCGGGGAGCTGTTTTTT.

This chain joins TRBV9 and TRBJ1-1, with 9 bases identical to TRBD1. After removal of 4 bases from V and 6 bases from J, the junction contained 4 bases not matched to a gene. The CDR3 is 13 amino acids. CDR1 SGDLS and CDR2 YYNGEE come from the germline V gene. CDR3 protein: CASSSGQGSEAFF. In nucleotides, the CDR3 is TGTGCCAGCAGCTCGGGACAGGGATCTGAAGCTTTCTTT.

The chain combines TRBV7-2 with TRBJ1-1, with 8 nucleotides matching TRBD1. With 3 bases clipped from V and 5 bases from J, the junction kept 5 bases outside the gene matches. The germline gives CDR1 SGHTA, CDR2 FQGNSA. The CDR3 is 14 residues long. Here the CDR3 reads CASSFDDRGTEAFF. CDR3 coding DNA: TGTGCCAGCAGCTTCGATGACAGGGGAACTGAAGCTTTCTTT.

The CDR3 sequence is CASSSGASTDTQYF. The DNA for the CDR3 is TGTGCCAGTAGCTCAGGGGCGAGCACAGATACGCAGTATTTT. This sequence joins TRBV19 and TRBJ2-3; TRBD1 might be the D (6 bases). This CDR3 contains 14 residues. Trimming shortened V by 6 bases and J by 0 bases, and 10 bases separated the two germline ends. Germline V gene sequence: CDR1 LNHDA, CDR2 SQIVND (reference sequence).

This rearrangement joins TRBV7-3 to TRBJ2-3; possibly TRBD2 for D (5 bases). The germline gives CDR1 SGHTA, CDR2 FQGTGA. The V end lost 5 bases, the J end lost 0 bases, and 18 bases lay between the germline ends. The CDR3 contains 17 residues. CDR3 in amino acids: CASSRGSEAGSTDTQYF. DNA of the CDR3: TGTGCCAGCAGCCGAGGGTCCGAGGCGGGTAGCACAGATACGCAGTATTTT.